Following are 20 T cell receptor beta chains from one sample sequenced in a study of shared clonotypes between healthy human individuals. Repertoires were generated with immunoSEQ multiplex PCR, while TCRdb's copy carries only in-frame clones and drops some. The repertoire includes 1,100,000 or so clones, 78% of them detected once, and about 0.52% sits in the top ten. Sequences were obtained from memory CD4+ T cells from PBMCs. Noted subset: CD45RA-negative fraction. Source of these receptors: a young man in good health. Some clones in this sample may be carry-over from other donors' samples.

V and J are TRBV18 and TRBJ2-1, with D unresolved. CDR1 and CDR2 from the germline V gene are KGHSH and LQKENI. The CDR3 is 14 amino acids. V was cut by 6 bases and J by 5 bases, with 14 bases left in between. This chain's CDR3 is CASSPASADNEQFF. The DNA of the CDR3 is TGTGCCAGCTCCCCCGCAAGCGCAGACAATGAGCAGTTCTTC.

This clone was counted once. J is TRBJ2-3 and V is TRBV28; no definite D call. CDR3 length: 14 amino acids. V lost 2 bases, J lost 2 bases, and 8 bases lay in between. Germline V gives CDR1 MDHEN, CDR2 SYDVKM. The CDR3 bases are TGTGCCAGCAGTTTACGTGGAGTCACAGATACGCAGTATTTT. This encodes CASSLRGVTDTQYF.

This clone occurred once. The chain uses TRBV11-3 and TRBJ2-1; 14 positions match TRBD2. CDR3 length: 16 residues. The V gene end was trimmed by 3 bases and the J gene end by 9 bases; junction bases not matched to a gene: 7. The germline V gene encodes CDR1 SGHNT and CDR2 YENEEA. The CDR3 DNA follows: TGTGCCAGCAGCTTCAAAGGGACTAGCGGGGGAGCTGAGCAGTTCTTC. Its translation: CASSFKGTSGGAEQFF.

V is TRBV7-2 and J is TRBJ2-1; no definite D call. Trimming took off 5 bases at V and 2 bases at J, with 7 bases between the two ends. CDR3 length: 13 residues. CDR1 is SGHTA and CDR2 is FQGNSA in the germline V gene. DNA of the CDR3: TGTGCCAGCAGCCTCTATACCTACAATGAGCAGTTCTTC. Translating it yields CASSLYTYNEQFF. Based on the CDR3 plus reference TRBV7-2 and TRBJ2-1, the full variable domain is GAGVSQSPSNKVTEKGKDVELRCDPISGHTALYWYRQSLGQGLEFLIYFQGNSAPDKSGLPSDRFSAERTGGSVSTLTIQRTQQEDSAVYLCASSLYTYNEQFFGPGTRLTVL.

This sequence joins TRBV11-2 and TRBJ2-1; 10 bases line up with TRBD2. Losses at the gene ends were 5 bases for V and 4 bases for J; bases not matched to a gene: 8. Germline CDR1 is SGHAT and CDR2 is FQNNGV. The CDR3 has 16 residues. The CDR3 bases are TGTGCCAGCAGCGCGGGACTAGCGACCCTTTACAATGAGCAGTTCTTC. Translating gives CASSAGLATLYNEQFF.

The chain recombines TRBV5-4 with TRBJ2-3, with D possibly being TRBD2 (6 bases). CDR1 SGHNT and CDR2 YYREEE come from the germline V gene (reference sequence). V was clipped by 7 bases and J by 2 bases, with 14 bases between them. CDR3 length equals 14 residues. The CDR3 nucleotides read TGTGCCAGCCTCAGGGCGGGAACCACAGATACGCAGTATTTT. Translating it yields CASLRAGTTDTQYF.

V gene TRBV18 combines with J gene TRBJ1-3; D unclear. The ends were cut back, 6 bases at V and 10 bases at J, with 19 bases in the middle. Per the germline V gene, CDR1 is KGHSH and CDR2 is LQKENI. CDR3 length equals 14 residues. CDR3 nucleotides: TGTGCCAGCTCGACCGGAACCGCGCCTGCGACCATATATTTT. This translates into CASSTGTAPATIYF. The entire variable domain, with the rest obtained from reference TRBV18 and TRBJ1-3, is as follows: NAGVMQNPRHLVRRRGQEARLRCSPMKGHSHVYWYRQLPEEGLKFMVYLQKENIIDESGMPKERFSAEFPKEGPSILRIQQVVRGDSAAYFCASSTGTAPATIYFGEGSWLTVV.

This clone was seen a handful of times. The gene calls are TRBV6-1 and TRBJ2-7; D unresolved. Deletions cut 3 bases from V and 3 bases from J, with 6 bases between. CDR1 MNHNS and CDR2 SASEGT come from the germline V gene. CDR3 length equals 12 residues. The CDR3 bases are TGTGCCAGCAGTGACACCTTCTACGAGCAGTACTTC. Translation: CASSDTFYEQYF.

The rearrangement joins TRBV5-1 to TRBJ1-5, with D possibly matching TRBD1 (6 bases). V was cut by 4 bases and J by 6 bases, with 11 bases left in between. CDR3 length: 13 amino acids. From germline, CDR1 is SGHRS and CDR2 YFSETQ. The CDR3 loop reads CASSKGGGQPQHF. In DNA, the CDR3 is TGCGCCAGCAGCAAAGGGGGAGGTCAGCCCCAGCATTTT.

The rearrangement joins TRBV5-4 to TRBJ2-7; weak D call: TRBD2 (5 bases). Trimming left V 3 bases short and J 0 bases short, with 10 bases between. The CDR3 covers 14 residues. Germline V gene data show CDR1 as SGHNT and CDR2 as YYREEE (reference sequence). CDR3 region: CASSWGDYSYEQYF. The CDR3, as DNA: TGTGCCAGCAGCTGGGGAGATTACTCCTACGAGCAGTACTTC.

V usage is TRBV29-1 and J usage is TRBJ2-3; 9 nucleotides match TRBD1. The germline CDR1 and CDR2 sequences are SQVTM and ANQGSEA. The CDR3 extends over 13 amino acids. The ends lost 0 bases at V and 7 bases at J; junction bases unmatched: 2. DNA of the CDR3: TGCAGCGTTGAAGACACAGGGGGCAATACGCAGTATTTT. It codes for CSVEDTGGNTQYF.

The chain couples TRBV15 to TRBJ1-5; D gene unclear. V was trimmed by 0 bases and J by 4 bases, leaving 7 bases between them. Germline V gene data show CDR1 as LNHNV and CDR2 as YYDKDF (reference sequence). The CDR3 spans 14 residues. The CDR3 loop is CATSRDLTNQPQHF. CDR3 nucleotide sequence: TGTGCCACCAGCAGAGATTTAACTAATCAGCCCCAGCATTTT.

The chain uses TRBV28 and TRBJ2-7; TRBD1 aligns across 7 bases. The CDR3 consists of 14 residues. Germline CDR1 is MDHEN and CDR2 is SYDVKM. Trimming removed 6 bases from V and 1 base from J; junction bases left unmatched: 6. The CDR3 region has the DNA TGTGCCAGCAGAAGACAGGGAGATTCCTACGAGCAGTACTTC. It is translated as CASRRQGDSYEQYF.

The chain carries TRBV28 and TRBJ2-2; 11 bases align to TRBD2. CDR1 is MDHEN and CDR2 is SYDVKM in the germline V gene. The CDR3 runs 16 residues. With 9 bases clipped from V and 6 bases from J, the junction kept 12 bases outside the gene matches. The DNA of the CDR3 is TGTGCCAGTACTACTAGCGGGAGTGGGTCGGCCGGGGAGCTGTTTTTT. Amino acids: CASTTSGSGSAGELFF.

This chain joins TRBV5-5 and TRBJ2-5; 9 bases align to TRBD2. The germline V gene encodes CDR1 SGHKS and CDR2 YYEKEE (reference sequence). With 2 bases clipped from V and 4 bases from J, the junction kept 6 bases outside the gene matches. This CDR3 has 15 amino acids. For the CDR3, the DNA is TGTGCCAGCAGCTTCATAGCGGGAGAAGGAGAGACCCAGTACTTC. This encodes CASSFIAGEGETQYF.

The chain combines TRBV11-2 with TRBJ2-3, with TRBD2 identical over 8 bases. The germline V gene encodes CDR1 SGHAT and CDR2 FQNNGV. CDR3 length equals 17 residues. The J segment lost 4 bases and the V segment lost 1 base, leaving 10 bases of the junction unmatched. This CDR3 reads CASSLVGAGAVADTQYF. CDR3 bases: TGTGCCAGCAGCTTAGTAGGAGCGGGAGCCGTGGCAGATACGCAGTATTTT.

The J gene is TRBJ1-2, the V gene TRBV30; possible D gene TRBD1, 5 bases. Germline CDR1 is GTSNPN and CDR2 is SVGIG (reference sequence). V was pared by 1 base and J by 7 bases, with 13 bases between. This CDR3 spans 13 amino acids. This CDR3 reads CAWSEQAGSGYTF. The CDR3 DNA sequence: TGTGCCTGGAGTGAACAAGCAGGGAGTGGCTACACCTTC.

The chain employs TRBV5-1 and TRBJ1-2, with 7 bases fitting TRBD1. The CDR3 has 14 amino acids. V gave up 3 bases and J gave up 0 bases; unmatched junction bases: 2. In germline, CDR1 is SGHRS, CDR2 YFSETQ. The CDR3: CASSSQGPNYGYTF. DNA of the CDR3: TGCGCCAGCAGCTCACAGGGGCCTAACTATGGCTACACCTTC.

The chain joins TRBV18 to TRBJ1-5; D might be TRBD1 (5 bases). Trimming took 5 bases from V and 6 from J, leaving 11 bases between them. Germline loops: CDR1 KGHSH, CDR2 LQKENI. This CDR3 is built from 13 residues. For the CDR3, the DNA is TGTGCCAGCTCATCTTCAGGGAGTCAGCCCCAGCATTTT. It translates to CASSSSGSQPQHF.

The gene calls are TRBV5-4 and TRBJ1-1; 8 nucleotides match TRBD1. V dropped 5 bases and J dropped 1; count of bases not matched to a gene: 4. Germline CDR1 and CDR2: SGHNT and YYREEE (reference sequence). The CDR3 runs 14 residues. Here the CDR3 reads CASRQGGTNTEAFF. The CDR3 DNA reads as TGTGCCAGCAGACAGGGGGGCACGAACACTGAAGCTTTCTTT.